This T cell receptor (beta chain) comes out of a study of blood T cell repertoires in COVID-19. Germline V gene sequence: CDR1 SGHNT, CDR2 YYREEE (reference sequence). The CDR3 consists of 16 residues. With 0 bases removed from V and 4 bases from J, the gap between germline ends came to 16 bases. Only one count was recorded for this clone. The identical CDR3 is also encoded by other nucleotide sequences in the sample. Some clones are missing from TCRdb's copy, which holds only in-frame ones; the method was immunoSEQ multiplex PCR. This sample has about 240,000 clones, with 85% to 90% found just once. The chain employs TRBV5-4 and TRBJ1-2; a weak D match, TRBD1 (6 bases). The specimen was peripheral blood. This sequence originates from a woman in her 70s with active or convalescent COVID-19. CDR3 in DNA: TGTGCCAGCAGCTTGGAGGAGTTGGGGGCAGGCTATGGCTACACCTTC. It translates to CASSLEELGAGYGYTF.